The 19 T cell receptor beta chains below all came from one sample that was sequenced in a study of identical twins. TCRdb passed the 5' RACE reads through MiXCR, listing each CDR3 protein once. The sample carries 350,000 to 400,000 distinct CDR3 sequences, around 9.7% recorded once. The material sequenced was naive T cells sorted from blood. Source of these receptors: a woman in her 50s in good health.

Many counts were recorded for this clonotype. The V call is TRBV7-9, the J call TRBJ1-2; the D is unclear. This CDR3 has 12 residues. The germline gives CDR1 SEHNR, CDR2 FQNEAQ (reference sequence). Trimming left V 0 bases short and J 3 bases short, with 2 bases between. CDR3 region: CASSLADYGYTF. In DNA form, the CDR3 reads TGTGCCAGCAGCTTAGCCGACTATGGCTACACCTTC.

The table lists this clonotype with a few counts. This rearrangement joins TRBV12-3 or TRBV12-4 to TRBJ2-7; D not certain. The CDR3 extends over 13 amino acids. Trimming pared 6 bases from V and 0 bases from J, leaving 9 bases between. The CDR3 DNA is TGTGCCAGCAGCTCCCCTTACTCCTACGAGCAGTACTTC. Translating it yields CASSSPYSYEQYF.

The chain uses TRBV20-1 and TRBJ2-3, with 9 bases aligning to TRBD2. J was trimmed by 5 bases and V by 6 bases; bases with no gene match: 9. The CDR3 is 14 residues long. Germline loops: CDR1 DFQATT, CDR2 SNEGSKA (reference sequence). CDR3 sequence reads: CSAPVAGVRDTQYF. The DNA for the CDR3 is TGCAGTGCACCAGTAGCGGGAGTAAGAGATACGCAGTATTTT.

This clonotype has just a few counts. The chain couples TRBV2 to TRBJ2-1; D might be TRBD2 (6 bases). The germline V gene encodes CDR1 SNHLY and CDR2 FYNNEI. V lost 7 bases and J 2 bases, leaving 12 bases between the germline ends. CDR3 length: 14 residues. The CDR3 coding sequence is TGTGCCAGCACGGCGGAGGGCCCCTACAATGAGCAGTTCTTC. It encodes CASTAEGPYNEQFF.

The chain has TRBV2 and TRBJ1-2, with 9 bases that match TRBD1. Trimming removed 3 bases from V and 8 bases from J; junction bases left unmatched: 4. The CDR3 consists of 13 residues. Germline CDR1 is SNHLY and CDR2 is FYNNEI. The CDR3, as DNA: TGTGCCAGCAGTGACGGGACAGGGCTCGGCTACACCTTC. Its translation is CASSDGTGLGYTF.

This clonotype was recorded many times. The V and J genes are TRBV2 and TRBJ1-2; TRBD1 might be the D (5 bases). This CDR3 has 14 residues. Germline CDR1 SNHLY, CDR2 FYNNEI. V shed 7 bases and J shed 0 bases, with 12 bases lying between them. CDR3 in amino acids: CASIRDVSNYGYTF. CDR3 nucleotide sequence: TGTGCCAGCATCCGGGACGTTTCTAACTATGGCTACACCTTC.

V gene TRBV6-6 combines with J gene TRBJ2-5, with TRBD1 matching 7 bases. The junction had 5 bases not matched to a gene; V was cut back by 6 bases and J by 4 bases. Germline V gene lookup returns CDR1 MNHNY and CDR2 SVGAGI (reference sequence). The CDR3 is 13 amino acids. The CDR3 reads CASSWTGGETQYF. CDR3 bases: TGTGCCAGCAGCTGGACAGGTGGAGAGACCCAGTACTTC.

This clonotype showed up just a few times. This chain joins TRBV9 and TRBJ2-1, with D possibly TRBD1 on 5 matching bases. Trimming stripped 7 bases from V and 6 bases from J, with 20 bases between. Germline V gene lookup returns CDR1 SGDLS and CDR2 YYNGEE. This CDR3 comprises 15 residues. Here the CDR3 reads CASGNEVWTTNEQFF. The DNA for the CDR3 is TGTGCCAGCGGCAACGAGGTTTGGACAACCAATGAGCAGTTCTTC.

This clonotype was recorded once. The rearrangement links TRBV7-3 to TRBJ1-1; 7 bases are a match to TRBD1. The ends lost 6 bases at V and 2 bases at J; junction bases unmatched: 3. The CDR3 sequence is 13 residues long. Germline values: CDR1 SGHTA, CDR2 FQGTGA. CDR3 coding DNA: TGTGCCAGCAGTACAGGGGACAACACTGAAGCTTTCTTT. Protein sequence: CASSTGDNTEAFF.

CDR3 DNA: TGTGCCATCAGGGAGGGGGCAGAAAACATTCAGTACTTC. The encoded protein is CAIREGAENIQYF. The chain uses TRBV10-3 and TRBJ2-4, with a tentative D call TRBD1 (7 bases). Per the germline V gene, CDR1 is ENHRY and CDR2 is SYGVKD. V lost 6 bases to trimming and J lost 5 bases, with 11 bases between them. This CDR3 comprises 13 residues.

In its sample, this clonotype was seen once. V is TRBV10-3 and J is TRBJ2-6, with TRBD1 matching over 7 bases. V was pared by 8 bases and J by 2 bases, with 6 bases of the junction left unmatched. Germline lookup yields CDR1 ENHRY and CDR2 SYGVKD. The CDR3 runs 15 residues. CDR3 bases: TGTGCCATCTCCGAGACAGGGACTGGGGCCAACGTCCTGACTTTC. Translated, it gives CAISETGTGANVLTF.

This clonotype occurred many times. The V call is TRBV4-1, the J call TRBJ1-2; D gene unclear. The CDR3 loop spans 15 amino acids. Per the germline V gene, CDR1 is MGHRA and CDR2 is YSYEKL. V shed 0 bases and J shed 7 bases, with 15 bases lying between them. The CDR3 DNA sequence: TGCGCCAGCAGCCAAGATGGTACCTACCTCACTGGCTACACCTTC. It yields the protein CASSQDGTYLTGYTF.

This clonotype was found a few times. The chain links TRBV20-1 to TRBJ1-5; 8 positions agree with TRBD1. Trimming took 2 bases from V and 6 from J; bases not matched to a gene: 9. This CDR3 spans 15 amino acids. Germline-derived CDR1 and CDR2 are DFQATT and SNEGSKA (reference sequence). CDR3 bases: TGCAGTGCTAGACCCGGACAGGGCTTGGCTCAGCCCCAGCATTTT. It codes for CSARPGQGLAQPQHF.

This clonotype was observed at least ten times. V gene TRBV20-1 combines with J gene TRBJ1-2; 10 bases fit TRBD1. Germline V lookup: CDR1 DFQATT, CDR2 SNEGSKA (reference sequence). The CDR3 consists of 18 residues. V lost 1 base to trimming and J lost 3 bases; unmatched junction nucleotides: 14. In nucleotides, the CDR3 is TGCAGTGCTAGAGCACCGGGACAGGGGCTGGAGGGGTACTATGGCTACACCTTC. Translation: CSARAPGQGLEGYYGYTF.

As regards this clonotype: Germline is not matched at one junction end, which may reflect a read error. The CDR3 sequence: CASCYSSGELFF. CDR3 nucleotide sequence: TGTGCCAGCTGTTACTCGAGCGGGGAGCTGTTTTTT. The chain joins TRBV6-6 to TRBJ2-2; D remains ambiguous. The germline V gene has CDR1 MNHNY and CDR2 SVGAGI (reference sequence). This CDR3 spans 12 amino acids.

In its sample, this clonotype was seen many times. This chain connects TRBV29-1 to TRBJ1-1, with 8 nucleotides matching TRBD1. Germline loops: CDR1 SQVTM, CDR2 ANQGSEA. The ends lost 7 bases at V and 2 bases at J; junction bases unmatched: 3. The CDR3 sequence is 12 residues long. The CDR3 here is CSGQGSNTEAFF. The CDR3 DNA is TGCAGCGGACAGGGGAGTAACACTGAAGCTTTCTTT. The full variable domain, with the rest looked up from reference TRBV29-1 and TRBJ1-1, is SAVISQKPSRDICQRGTSLTIQCQVDSQVTMMFWYRQQPGQSLTLIATANQGSEATYESGFVIDKFPISRPNLTFSTLTVSNMSPEDSSIYLCSGQGSNTEAFFGQGTRLTVV.

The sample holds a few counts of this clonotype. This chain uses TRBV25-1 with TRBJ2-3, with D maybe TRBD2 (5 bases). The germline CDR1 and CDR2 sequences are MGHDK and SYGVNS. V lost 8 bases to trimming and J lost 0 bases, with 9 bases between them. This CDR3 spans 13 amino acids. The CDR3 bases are TGTGCCAGCGGGAGCCCTAGCACAGATACGCAGTATTTT. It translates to CASGSPSTDTQYF.

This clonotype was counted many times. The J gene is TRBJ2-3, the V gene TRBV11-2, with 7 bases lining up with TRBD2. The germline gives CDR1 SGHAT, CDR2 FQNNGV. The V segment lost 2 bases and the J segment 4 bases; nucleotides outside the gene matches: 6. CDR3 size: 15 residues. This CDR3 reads CASSLTLAEADTQYF. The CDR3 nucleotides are TGTGCCAGCAGCTTAACGCTAGCGGAGGCAGATACGCAGTATTTT.

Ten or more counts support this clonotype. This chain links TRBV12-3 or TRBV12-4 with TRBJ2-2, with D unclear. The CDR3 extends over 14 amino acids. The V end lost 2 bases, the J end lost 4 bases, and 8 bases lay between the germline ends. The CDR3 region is CASSLKTSTGELFF. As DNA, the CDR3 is TGTGCCAGCAGTTTAAAAACCTCCACCGGGGAGCTGTTTTTT.